Presented here are 16 T cell receptor beta chains from one specimen sequenced in a study of control samples from healthy donors and cancer patients (dated by TCRdb to between 2020 and 2021). Receptor libraries were prepared by the immunoSEQ multiplex PCR assay. This is the immuneACCESS table as TCRdb keeps it, with only in-frame sequences that have V and J called. A part of the clones is gone; compared with another copy, unresolved V genes explain less than half, and the rest is unexplained. The sample data list about 100,000 clones, and roughly 93% of these were observed just once. The ten top clones hold 8% of the sample. Sequences were obtained from blood. The receptors were sampled from a man aged 18 to 30 in good health.

V and J are TRBV5-4 and TRBJ2-7; D is possibly TRBD1 or TRBD2 (5 bases each). With 5 bases removed from V and 7 bases from J, the gap between germline ends came to 16 bases. Germline CDR1 reads SGHNT; CDR2 reads YYREEE (reference sequence). The CDR3 sequence is 13 residues long. The DNA for the CDR3 is TGTGCCAGCAGTAGGGACGGGTCTGGGGAGCAGTACTTC. Protein product: CASSRDGSGEQYF.

The chain is built from TRBV5-1 and TRBJ2-7, with D possibly matching TRBD1 (5 bases). V lost 0 bases to trimming and J lost 4 bases, with 8 bases between them. CDR1 and CDR2 from the germline V gene are SGHRS and YFSETQ. The CDR3 totals 13 residues. CDR3 protein: CASSLAAGYEQYF. The CDR3 DNA reads TGCGCCAGCAGCTTGGCCGCAGGGTACGAGCAGTACTTC.

The gene calls are TRBV12-3 or TRBV12-4 and TRBJ1-1; D may be TRBD1 (6 bases). CDR3 length equals 13 residues. Trimming pared 1 base from V and 7 bases from J, leaving 10 bases between. CDR3 amino acids: CASSLEGVNEAFF. In nucleotides, the CDR3 is TGTGCCAGCAGTTTAGAGGGGGTAAATGAAGCTTTCTTT.

The chain combines TRBV19 with TRBJ1-2; D ambiguous. Trimming stripped 6 bases from V and 2 bases from J, with 4 bases between. From germline, CDR1 is LNHDA and CDR2 SQIVND (reference sequence). The CDR3 has 11 residues. In nucleotides, the CDR3 is TGTGCCAGTAGGGTCAACTATGGCTACACCTTC. This sequence encodes CASRVNYGYTF.

This clone was observed a few times. The chain recombines TRBV13 with TRBJ2-7; D is ambiguous. The germline gives CDR1 PRHDT, CDR2 FYEKMQ (reference sequence). The V end was cut by 2 bases, the J end by 2 bases, with 7 bases between. The CDR3 contains 13 residues. The CDR3 DNA follows: TGTGCCAGCAGCTTACTATCCCCCTACGAGCAGTACTTC. This sequence encodes CASSLLSPYEQYF.

The chain is built from TRBV9 and TRBJ1-5; D is unclear. CDR3 length: 15 amino acids. V was clipped by 0 bases and J by 5 bases, with 12 bases between them. Germline V gene data show CDR1 as SGDLS and CDR2 as YYNGEE. The CDR3, as DNA: TGTGCCAGCAGCGTAGCAGGCAGCCCCCATCAGCCCCAGCATTTT. Encoded protein: CASSVAGSPHQPQHF. Together with reference TRBV9 and TRBJ1-5, the CDR3 gives the full variable domain: DSGVTQTPKHLITATGQRVTLRCSPRSGDLSVYWYQQSLDQGLQFLIQYYNGEERAKGNILERFSAQQFPDLHSELNLSSLELGDSALYFCASSVAGSPHQPQHFGDGTRLSIL.

The chain joins TRBV19 to TRBJ2-7; 10 bases agree with TRBD1. CDR1 is LNHDA, CDR2 SQIVND, per germline (reference sequence). V gave up 5 bases and J gave up 2 bases; unmatched junction bases: 9. The CDR3 loop spans 16 amino acids. CDR3 in DNA: TGTGCCAGTAGTTCACTTGACAGGGGGCGCGCCTACGAGCAGTACTTC. Protein: CASSSLDRGRAYEQYF.

The chain couples TRBV19 to TRBJ2-1; D gene uncertain. Looked up from germline, CDR1 is LNHDA and CDR2 is SQIVND (reference sequence). CDR3 size: 14 residues. Trimming took 3 bases from V and 8 from J, leaving 14 bases between them. DNA of the CDR3: TGTGCCAGTAGTATCGTAAGCCAGAACTATGAGCAGTTCTTC. This translates into CASSIVSQNYEQFF. The full variable domain, with the rest looked up from reference TRBV19 and TRBJ2-1, is DGGITQSPKYLFRKEGQNVTLSCEQNLNHDAMYWYRQDPGQGLRLIYYSQIVNDFQKGDIAEGYSVSREKKESFPLTVTSAQKNPTAFYLCASSIVSQNYEQFFGPGTRLTVL.

The V call is TRBV5-8, the J call TRBJ1-2; D perhaps matches TRBD1 (6 bases). Trimming shortened V by 6 bases and J by 2 bases, and 11 bases separated the two germline ends. In germline, CDR1 is SGHTS, CDR2 YDEGEE. This CDR3 contains 13 residues. CDR3 nucleotide sequence: TGTGCCAGCATTTTGACAGGAAACTATGGCTACACCTTC. Amino acid sequence: CASILTGNYGYTF.

This clone was detected once. This chain links TRBV7-2 with TRBJ1-1; a possible D gene is TRBD1 (5 bases). The CDR3 loop spans 13 amino acids. V was clipped by 1 base and J by 7 bases, with 10 bases between them. The V gene's germline CDR1 is SGHTA and CDR2 FQGNSA. The CDR3 DNA reads TGTGCCAGCAGCTTAGGGATGGGGGATGAAGCTTTCTTT. Translated, it gives CASSLGMGDEAFF.

This chain connects TRBV5-5 to TRBJ1-2; D perhaps matches TRBD1 (5 bases). The germline V gene encodes CDR1 SGHKS and CDR2 YYEKEE (reference sequence). The CDR3 length is 12 residues. V lost 1 base, J lost 8 bases, and 9 bases lay in between. The CDR3 spells CASSLFRDGYTF. The DNA for the CDR3 is TGTGCCAGCAGCTTGTTCCGGGACGGCTACACCTTC.

CDR3 region: CASSPRRAPTISGANVLTF. The CDR3 coding sequence is TGTGCCAGCAGCCCCCGCCGGGCTCCAACAATCTCTGGGGCCAACGTCCTGACTTTC. The V call is TRBV7-9, the J call TRBJ2-6; no clear D. Trimming stripped 5 bases from V and 0 bases from J, with 20 bases between. Germline-derived CDR1 and CDR2 are SEHNR and FQNEAQ (reference sequence). This CDR3 is 19 amino acids long.

The CDR3 DNA reads TGTGCTTACTCGACAGGGGGCTTGGATGAAGCTTTCTTT. This translates into CAYSTGGLDEAFF. This rearrangement joins TRBV30 to TRBJ1-1; 10 bases map to TRBD1. Germline CDR1 reads GTSNPN; CDR2 reads SVGIG (reference sequence). The CDR3 extends over 13 amino acids.

This sequence joins TRBV28 and TRBJ2-1, with D possibly being TRBD2 (6 bases). Germline CDR1 MDHEN, CDR2 SYDVKM. The CDR3 extends over 15 amino acids. V gave up 6 bases and J gave up 0 bases, with 12 bases separating them. The CDR3 region is CASRLADTSYNEQFF. CDR3 bases: TGTGCCAGCAGACTAGCCGATACCTCCTACAATGAGCAGTTCTTC.

The chain joins TRBV6-5 to TRBJ1-1; D uncertain. The V end was cut by 7 bases, the J end by 1 base, with 16 bases between. The CDR3 sequence is 15 residues long. Germline-derived CDR1 and CDR2 are MNHEY and SVGAGI. CDR3 nucleotide sequence: TGTGCCAGCAACGTCGGGCGGGAGCGGAACACTGAAGCTTTCTTT. It encodes CASNVGRERNTEAFF.

The chain employs TRBV6-4 and TRBJ1-6; D is unclear. The germline gives CDR1 MRHNA, CDR2 SNTAGT. Trimming took 5 bases from V and 7 from J, leaving 9 bases between them. The CDR3 contains 13 residues. The CDR3 coding sequence is TGTGCCAGCAGTCGGCAGAACAATTCACCCCTCCACTTT. It translates to CASSRQNNSPLHF.